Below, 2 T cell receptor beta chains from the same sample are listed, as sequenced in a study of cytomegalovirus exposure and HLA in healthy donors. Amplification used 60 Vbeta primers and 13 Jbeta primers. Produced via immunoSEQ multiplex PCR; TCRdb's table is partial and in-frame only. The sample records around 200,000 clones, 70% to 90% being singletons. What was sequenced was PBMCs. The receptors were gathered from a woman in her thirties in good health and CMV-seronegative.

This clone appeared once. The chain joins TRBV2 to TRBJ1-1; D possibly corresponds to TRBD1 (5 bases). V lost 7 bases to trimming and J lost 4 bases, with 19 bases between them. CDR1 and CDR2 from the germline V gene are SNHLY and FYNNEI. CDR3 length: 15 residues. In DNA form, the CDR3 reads TGTGCCAGCACCGGTCCCGGGGGGACGAGCACTGAAGCTTTCTTT. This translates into CASTGPGGTSTEAFF.

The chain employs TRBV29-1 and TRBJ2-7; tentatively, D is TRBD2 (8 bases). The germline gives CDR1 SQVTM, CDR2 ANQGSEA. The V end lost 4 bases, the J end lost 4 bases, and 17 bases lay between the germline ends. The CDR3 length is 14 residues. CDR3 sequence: CSVGGLGGPYEQYF. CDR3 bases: TGCAGCGTTGGGGGACTAGGGGGCCCATACGAGCAGTACTTC.